This T cell receptor beta chain was retrieved from a study of beta chain features in type 1 diabetes. The authors reverse transcribed all of the isolated RNA, so sequencing captured expressed TCRB transcripts. Mean read depth for naive, central memory and regulatory T cell samples was about 3.4 million reads. Some clones are missing from TCRdb's copy, which holds only in-frame ones; the method was immunoSEQ multiplex PCR. Seen here are about 370,000 clones, over 9% observed once, and the top ten hold approximately 0.6%. Using CD45RO/CCR7/CD25/CD127/CD95/CD27, CD4+ naive, central memory, regulatory and stem cell-like memory cells were sorted. Concerning this clone: The antigen remains unidentified.

Study conclusions and caveats: Researchers could not determine here whether HLA type influences TCRB rearrangement. Moderately but significantly shorter TCRB CDR3s were found in Type 1 diabetes patients in all four CD4+ subsets. For patients and controls alike, PCR might favor shorter templates to the same degree.

The TCR comes from a man aged 30-40 years with type 1 diabetes. Material for sequencing was central memory CD4+ T cells from blood.

The CDR3 DNA sequence: TGCGCCAGCAGCTTAGGGGCGGCAGATGAAAAACTGTTTTTT. Its protein product is CASSLGAADEKLFF. The rearrangement uses TRBV5-1 and TRBJ1-4; tentative D call: TRBD1 (5 bases). The CDR3 contains 14 residues. The germline V and J ends were trimmed by 2 bases and 6 bases, with 11 bases remaining between them. Germline V gene sequence: CDR1 SGHRS, CDR2 YFSETQ.